This passage covers 22 T cell receptor beta chains from one sample sequenced in a study of glioma-infiltrating T cells after dendritic cell vaccination. TCRdb's copy holds only in-frame clones and misses some; the assay was immunoSEQ multiplex PCR. The sample lists roughly 83,000 clones, under 90% seen once, with around a sixth in the top ten. This specimen was blood, taken before dendritic cell vaccination. The receptors were gathered from a human donor with glioblastoma.

V gene TRBV6-1 combines with J gene TRBJ1-1; D is perhaps TRBD1 (5 bases). The CDR3 totals 14 residues. In germline, CDR1 is MNHNS, CDR2 SASEGT. V lost 7 bases and J lost 1, with 13 bases in between. The CDR3: CASIPMGGNTEAFF. The CDR3, as DNA: TGTGCCAGCATCCCCATGGGGGGGAACACTGAAGCTTTCTTT.

The rearrangement uses TRBV10-3 and TRBJ2-7; 11 bases map to TRBD1. The CDR3 length is 14 residues. In germline, CDR1 is ENHRY, CDR2 SYGVKD. J gave up 4 bases and V 7 bases, and 6 bases lay outside the gene matches. CDR3 sequence reads: CAIKGTGGRYEQYF. CDR3 in DNA: TGTGCCATCAAAGGGACAGGGGGAAGGTACGAGCAGTACTTC.

The rearrangement uses TRBV7-6 and TRBJ2-1, with 9 positions matching TRBD1. Germline V lookup: CDR1 SGHVS, CDR2 FNYEAQ. This CDR3 is 14 amino acids long. Germline trimming cut 5 bases from V and 7 bases from J; bases unmatched to any gene: 6. The CDR3 DNA is TGTGCCAGCAGCCGGACAGGGGAGCAGAATGAGCAGTTCTTC. As protein: CASSRTGEQNEQFF.

The V call is TRBV7-6, the J call TRBJ2-5; D might be TRBD2 (6 bases). The CDR3 sequence is 11 residues long. Between the trimmed V and J ends, which lost 5 bases and 5 bases, there was a span of 6 bases. CDR1 is SGHVS, CDR2 FNYEAQ, per germline. CDR3 sequence: CASSGGETQYF. Written as DNA, the CDR3 is TGTGCCAGCAGCGGAGGGGAGACCCAGTACTTC.

The J gene is TRBJ2-2, the V gene TRBV4-1; unclear D gene. In germline, CDR1 is MGHRA, CDR2 YSYEKL. Trimming stripped 2 bases from V and 5 bases from J, with 9 bases between. The CDR3 runs 14 residues. CDR3 in amino acids: CASSQSLFTGELFF. CDR3 bases: TGCGCCAGCAGCCAATCCCTATTTACCGGGGAGCTGTTTTTT.

The V gene is TRBV18, the J gene TRBJ2-1; perhaps TRBD2 as D (5 bases). V lost 3 bases to trimming and J lost 8 bases, with 14 bases between them. The CDR3 length is 14 residues. Germline V CDR1 and CDR2: KGHSH, LQKENI. The CDR3: CASSPLLAGDEQFF. DNA for the CDR3: TGTGCCAGCTCACCCCTCCTAGCTGGCGATGAGCAGTTCTTC.

The V call is TRBV27, the J call TRBJ2-7; D is unclear. The CDR3 covers 14 residues. Germline V lookup: CDR1 MNHEY, CDR2 SMNVEV (reference sequence). The germline V and J ends were trimmed by 0 bases and 0 bases, with 6 bases remaining between them. The CDR3 reads CASSLSQSSYEQYF. The CDR3 nucleotides are TGTGCCAGCAGTTTATCACAGAGCTCCTACGAGCAGTACTTC.

This rearrangement joins TRBV5-1 to TRBJ2-1; no firm D call. The CDR3 has 14 amino acids. CDR1 is SGHRS, CDR2 YFSETQ, per germline. V was cut by 0 bases and J by 5 bases, with 9 bases left in between. CDR3 loop: CASSLANPNNEQFF. CDR3 sequence (DNA): TGCGCCAGCAGCTTGGCCAATCCTAACAATGAGCAGTTCTTC.

The chain employs TRBV5-6 and TRBJ2-5, with 7 bases lining up with TRBD1. The CDR3 is made up of 13 amino acids. V was pared by 4 bases and J by 5 bases, with 5 bases of the junction left unmatched. Germline values: CDR1 SGHDT, CDR2 YYEEEE. The CDR3 bases are TGTGCCAGCAGCCTGGGACAGTGGGAGACCCAGTACTTC. This codes for CASSLGQWETQYF.

The gene calls are TRBV28 and TRBJ1-2; 8 bases match TRBD1. The ends lost 5 bases at V and 9 bases at J; junction bases unmatched: 11. This CDR3 spans 14 amino acids. CDR1 MDHEN and CDR2 SYDVKM come from the germline V gene. The CDR3 nucleotides read TGTGCCAGCAGTCCCGGACAGGGACTACCGCGCTACACCTTC. This sequence encodes CASSPGQGLPRYTF.

This chain joins TRBV30 and TRBJ1-3; 9 nucleotides align to TRBD1. J was trimmed by 3 bases and V by 2 bases; bases with no gene match: 8. The germline gives CDR1 GTSNPN, CDR2 SVGIG (reference sequence). CDR3 length: 16 amino acids. The CDR3 DNA is TGTGCCTGGAGTCCCCGGACAGGGGAGGGTGGAAACACCATATATTTT. This translates into CAWSPRTGEGGNTIYF.

The chain is built from TRBV6-1 and TRBJ1-2; D possibly corresponds to TRBD1 (5 bases). CDR3 length equals 16 residues. Trimming stripped 3 bases from V and 4 bases from J, with 18 bases between. Germline assignment: CDR1 MNHNS and CDR2 SASEGT. The CDR3 DNA follows: TGTGCCAGCAGTGAGTCGGGCAGGGTTGAAGGCTATGGCTACACCTTC. It is translated as CASSESGRVEGYGYTF.

This clone was observed a single time. The CDR3 loop reads CASTPPGLAYEQYF. The CDR3 nucleotides read TGTGCCAGCACCCCCCCGGGACTAGCTTACGAGCAGTACTTC. This chain uses TRBV11-2 with TRBJ2-7, with 9 bases lining up with TRBD2. This CDR3 is 14 amino acids long. V lost 7 bases, J lost 4 bases, and 8 bases stayed unmatched. Per the germline V gene, CDR1 is SGHAT and CDR2 is FQNNGV. The full variable domain, rest sourced from reference TRBV11-2 and TRBJ2-7, is EAGVAQSPRYKIIEKRQSVAFWCNPISGHATLYWYQQILGQGPKLLIQFQNNGVVDDSQLPKDRFSAERLKGVDSTLKIQPAKLEDSAVYLCASTPPGLAYEQYFGPGTRLTVT.

In its sample, this clone was seen once. The J gene is TRBJ1-2, the V gene TRBV5-8; TRBD1 aligns across 11 bases. The CDR3 spans 16 residues. Trimming cost V 4 bases and J 8 bases; bases outside gene matches: 13. Germline V gene data show CDR1 as SGHTS and CDR2 as YDEGEE. CDR3 protein: CASSPDGQGAPSGYTF. The DNA for the CDR3 is TGTGCCAGCAGCCCCGATGGACAGGGGGCGCCGTCCGGCTACACCTTC.

J is TRBJ2-1 and V is TRBV9, with 7 bases identical to TRBD1. This CDR3 comprises 16 residues. Germline CDR1 SGDLS, CDR2 YYNGEE. J lost 0 bases, V lost 4 bases, and 7 bases had no gene match. For the CDR3, the DNA is TGTGCCAGCAGCCCCCGACAGGGAAGCTCCTACAATGAGCAGTTCTTC. This encodes CASSPRQGSSYNEQFF.

V usage is TRBV7-3 and J usage is TRBJ2-2; TRBD2 aligns across 7 bases. V shed 0 bases and J 8 bases; nucleotides not matched to a gene: 9. CDR1 is SGHTA and CDR2 is FQGTGA in the germline V gene. The CDR3 has 16 amino acids. DNA for the CDR3: TGTGCCAGCAGCTTAACGGGCGGGAGAGGATCAGGGGAGCTGTTTTTT. This gives the protein CASSLTGGRGSGELFF.

The CDR3 DNA is TGCGCCAGCAGTGAGGGCGGGGCCCTTCCGTGCAATCAGCCCCAGCATTTT. Encoded protein: CASSEGGALPCNQPQHF. The chain couples TRBV10-1 to TRBJ1-5, with TRBD1 as a possible D gene (5 bases). Germline-derived CDR1 and CDR2 are WNHNN and SYGVQD (reference sequence). V lost 2 bases and J lost 2, with 16 bases in between. This CDR3 has 17 amino acids.

The rearrangement links TRBV10-2 to TRBJ1-1; D may be TRBD1 (5 bases). Trimming pared 7 bases from V and 1 base from J, leaving 10 bases between. Germline CDR1 WSHSY, CDR2 SAAADI. The CDR3 runs to 13 residues. CDR3 sequence reads: CASKTTGNTEAFF. CDR3 bases: TGCGCCAGCAAAACCACAGGGAACACTGAAGCTTTCTTT.

The chain recombines TRBV6-1 with TRBJ1-2, with TRBD1 as a possible D gene (5 bases). Trimming removed 2 bases from V and 4 bases from J, with 17 bases in between. This CDR3 has 16 residues. Germline V CDR1 and CDR2: MNHNS, SASEGT. CDR3 region: CASSELSGADFYGYTF. Written as DNA, the CDR3 is TGTGCCAGCAGTGAACTCTCTGGGGCCGATTTCTATGGCTACACCTTC.

The CDR3 loop reads CASSQDRGDTQYF. The CDR3 DNA reads TGTGCCAGCAGTCAGGACAGGGGGGATACGCAGTATTTT. The chain carries TRBV5-4 and TRBJ2-3, with 10 bases that match TRBD1. CDR3 length: 13 amino acids. Unmatched junction bases numbered 3, after V lost 5 bases and J lost 6 bases. Germline V gene lookup returns CDR1 SGHNT and CDR2 YYREEE (reference sequence).

V and J are TRBV4-2 and TRBJ2-7; tentatively, D is TRBD2 (5 bases). Trimming took 0 bases from V and 2 from J, leaving 11 bases between them. The CDR3 sequence is 15 residues long. Per germline, CDR1 LGHNA and CDR2 YNFKEQ. The CDR3 region is CASSQEVSDPYEQYF. CDR3 DNA: TGTGCCAGCAGCCAAGAAGTTAGCGATCCCTACGAGCAGTACTTC.

V gene TRBV9 combines with J gene TRBJ2-1; 8 bases agree with TRBD2. Per germline, CDR1 SGDLS and CDR2 YYNGEE. With 4 bases clipped from V and 9 bases from J, the junction kept 12 bases outside the gene matches. This CDR3 is 15 amino acids long. The CDR3 DNA reads as TGTGCCAGCAGCCTACGGGTAGCGGGGTTTATTGAGCAGTTCTTC. This encodes CASSLRVAGFIEQFF.